The following is a T cell receptor (beta chain) sequence with its context. The antigen remains unidentified. This entry is derived from a study of long-term antiretroviral therapy in people with HIV. Study context: A decade or so separates the oldest specimens from the later 2015 immediate-ART recommendation. General observations from the study: Control repertoires displayed wider CDR3 length ranges than the HIV repertoires. Dating from 2004 to 2017, the blood was possibly obtained under older ART regimens.

Trimming left V 0 bases short and J 2 bases short, with 11 bases between. This CDR3 comprises 15 residues. The germline gives CDR1 MNHEY, CDR2 SVGAGI. An immunoSEQ assay, version v3.0, was performed at survey level. TCRdb's table, derived via immunoSEQ multiplex PCR, lists solely in-frame clones and lacks some. The sample includes 48,000 or so clones, roughly four fifths seen only once; the top ten take under 3.5%. Sequences were derived from unsorted PBMCs, sampled 0.8 years after starting antiretroviral therapy. This sequence was found in a woman between 18 and 29 years old with HIV. The chain recombines TRBV6-5 with TRBJ2-7; weak D call: TRBD1 (6 bases). In DNA, the CDR3 is TGTGCCAGCAGTTACTCGGGGGACATTACCTACGAGCAGTACTTC. As protein: CASSYSGDITYEQYF.